This passage covers 13 T cell receptor beta chains from one sample sequenced in a study of shared clonotypes between healthy human individuals. Generated by immunoSEQ multiplex PCR, the TCRdb table keeps only in-frame clones and is missing some. This sample carries 2 million to 3 million clones, about 92% of them seen once, and the ten largest clones take over 0.12%. The sequenced material came from naive CD4+ T cells sorted from blood. The subset was: CD45RA+ positively selected. Receptor source: a man aged 18 to 29 in good health.

J is TRBJ2-7 and V is TRBV5-1; TRBD1 agrees at 8 bases. J was trimmed by 0 bases and V by 4 bases; bases with no gene match: 9. Germline V gives CDR1 SGHRS, CDR2 YFSETQ. This CDR3 is built from 16 residues. Here the CDR3 reads CASSATGTGHSYEQYF. The CDR3 nucleotides read TGCGCCAGCAGCGCCACCGGGACAGGTCACTCCTACGAGCAGTACTTC.

The gene calls are TRBV5-4 and TRBJ2-2; D uncertain. The CDR3 extends over 14 amino acids. CDR1 is SGHNT, CDR2 YYREEE, per germline (reference sequence). V was cut by 5 bases and J by 1 base, with 9 bases left in between. The DNA for the CDR3 is TGTGCCAGCAGTTCCGACTTGAACACCGGGGAGCTGTTTTTT. It specifies CASSSDLNTGELFF.

The chain joins TRBV7-9 to TRBJ2-7, with D perhaps TRBD1 (6 bases). Germline CDR1 is SEHNR and CDR2 is FQNEAQ (reference sequence). V was trimmed by 2 bases and J by 7 bases, leaving 15 bases between them. This CDR3 has 14 amino acids. Written as DNA, the CDR3 is TGTGCCAGCAGCTTATCCCTCCGCAGGGGTGAGCAGTACTTC. This sequence encodes CASSLSLRRGEQYF.

CDR3 in DNA: TGTGCCAGCTCACCACAACAGGAGGGTACCGGGGAGCTGTTTTTT. Protein: CASSPQQEGTGELFF. The chain carries TRBV18 and TRBJ2-2, with a possible D match to TRBD2 (6 bases). Germline V gene data show CDR1 as KGHSH and CDR2 as LQKENI. This CDR3 has 15 amino acids. V lost 1 base and J 5 bases, leaving 11 bases between the germline ends.

The chain links TRBV1 to TRBJ2-7; the D call TRBD2 from the table was never checked on the DNA. TRBV1 is a pseudogene segment. The CDR3 totals 19 residues. The CDR3 nucleotides are TGCACCAGCAGCCCCGGCCTGGGACTAGCGGATAAAAGCTCCTACGAGCAGTACTTC. Protein product: CTSSPGLGLADKSSYEQYF.

This clone turned up a few times. This rearrangement joins TRBV11-1 to TRBJ1-1; 7 nucleotides line up with TRBD1. CDR1 is SGHAT and CDR2 is FQDESV in the germline V gene (reference sequence). After removal of 0 bases from V and 0 bases from J, the junction contained 4 bases not matched to a gene. This CDR3 is 16 amino acids long. The CDR3 protein is CASSLADRVMNTEAFF. The CDR3 nucleotides are TGTGCCAGCAGCTTAGCAGACAGGGTGATGAACACTGAAGCTTTCTTT.

The V call is TRBV10-3, the J call TRBJ2-2; perhaps TRBD1 as D (6 bases). Between the trimmed V and J ends, which lost 4 bases and 7 bases, there was a span of 13 bases. This CDR3 comprises 14 residues. CDR1 is ENHRY, CDR2 SYGVKD, per germline. DNA of the CDR3: TGTGCCATCAGTGGGGGGCCAGAGGTCGGGGAGCTGTTTTTT. Its protein product is CAISGGPEVGELFF.

The chain joins TRBV7-2 to TRBJ2-7; D is perhaps TRBD1 (6 bases). CDR3 length equals 12 residues. CDR1 is SGHTA, CDR2 FQGNSA, per germline. The V gene lost 5 bases and the J gene lost 6 bases, with 11 bases spanning the gap. In DNA, the CDR3 is TGTGCCAGCAGCCCGACAGGAGGCGAGCAGTACTTC. This encodes CASSPTGGEQYF. Complete variable domain (other parts from reference TRBV7-2 and TRBJ2-7): GAGVSQSPSNKVTEKGKDVELRCDPISGHTALYWYRQSLGQGLEFLIYFQGNSAPDKSGLPSDRFSAERTGGSVSTLTIQRTQQEDSAVYLCASSPTGGEQYFGPGTRLTVT.

J is TRBJ2-1 and V is TRBV29-1; D is unresolved. The CDR3 sequence is 10 residues long. Looked up from germline, CDR1 is SQVTM and CDR2 is ANQGSEA. V was pared by 7 bases and J by 7 bases, with 8 bases between. Here the CDR3 DNA reads TGCAGCGGAGGATTGAATGAGCAGTTCTTC. It yields the protein CSGGLNEQFF.

The chain recombines TRBV30 with TRBJ2-1, with 13 nucleotides matching TRBD2. Trimming cost V 5 bases and J 4 bases; bases outside gene matches: 11. The length of the CDR3 is 17 residues. CDR1 and CDR2 (germline): GTSNPN, SVGIG (reference sequence). CDR3 sequence reads: CAWAVTSGRAVYNEQFF. DNA for the CDR3: TGTGCCTGGGCCGTTACTAGCGGGAGGGCCGTATACAATGAGCAGTTCTTC.

The chain couples TRBV28 to TRBJ2-7; 9 bases are a match to TRBD1. V gave up 3 bases and J gave up 0 bases; unmatched junction bases: 6. Germline V CDR1 and CDR2: MDHEN, SYDVKM. The CDR3 is 16 amino acids. The DNA for the CDR3 is TGTGCCAGCAGTTTTGAATGGACAGGGGCCTCCTACGAGCAGTACTTC. Its protein is CASSFEWTGASYEQYF.

The chain recombines TRBV18 with TRBJ1-6; a possible D gene is TRBD1 (6 bases). Germline assignment: CDR1 KGHSH and CDR2 LQKENI. This CDR3 contains 12 residues. Trimming removed 2 bases at V and 13 bases at J, with 9 bases between. CDR3 region: CASSPSQGPLHF. The CDR3 nucleotides are TGTGCCAGCTCACCATCTCAGGGGCCCCTCCACTTT.

For this clone: Other DNA sequences in the sample encode the same CDR3. The chain is built from TRBV28 and TRBJ1-5; perhaps TRBD1 as D (6 bases). The ends were cut back, 2 bases at V and 6 bases at J, with 14 bases in the middle. Germline V gene sequence: CDR1 MDHEN, CDR2 SYDVKM. The CDR3 covers 15 residues. CDR3 amino acids: CASSLGGARGQPQHF. DNA for the CDR3: TGTGCCAGCAGTTTAGGGGGGGCGCGGGGTCAGCCCCAGCATTTT.